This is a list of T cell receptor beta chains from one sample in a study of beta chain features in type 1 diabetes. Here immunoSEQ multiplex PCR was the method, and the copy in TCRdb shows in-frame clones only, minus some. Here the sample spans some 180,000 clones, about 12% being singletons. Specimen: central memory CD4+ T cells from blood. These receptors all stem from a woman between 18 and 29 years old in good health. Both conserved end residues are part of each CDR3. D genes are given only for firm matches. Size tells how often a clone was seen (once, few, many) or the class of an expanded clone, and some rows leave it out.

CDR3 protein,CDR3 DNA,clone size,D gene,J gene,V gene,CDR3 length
CASSSGTGVSYEQYF,TGTGCCAGCAGTTCCGGGACAGGGGTCTCCTACGAGCAGTACTTC,few,TRBD1,TRBJ2-7,TRBV6-5,15
CASSPGLARADTQYF,TGTGCCAGCAGCCCAGGCCTAGCGAGGGCAGATACGCAGTATTTT,few,.,TRBJ2-3,TRBV7-2,15
CASSPRTAYQETQYF,TGTGCCAGCTCACCACGGACAGCCTACCAAGAGACCCAGTACTTC,.,.,TRBJ2-5,TRBV18,15
CASSLGSSGSRFNEQFF,TGTGCCAGCAGCTTAGGTAGCAGCGGGAGCCGGTTCAATGAGCAGTTCTTC,many,TRBD2,TRBJ2-1,TRBV7-2,17
CASSSPGSSTDTQYF,TGTGCCAGCTCCAGCCCGGGATCGAGCACAGATACGCAGTATTTT,many,.,TRBJ2-3,TRBV7-9,15
CATGSGVGGTEAFF,TGTGCCACCGGTTCCGGGGTCGGAGGAACTGAAGCTTTCTTT,few,.,TRBJ1-1,TRBV10-3,14
CSVGDRGAYEQYF,TGCAGCGTCGGGGACAGGGGAGCCTACGAGCAGTACTTC,few,TRBD1,TRBJ2-7,TRBV29-1,13
CASSQDVGQASYGYTF,TGCGCCAGCAGCCAAGACGTGGGACAGGCGAGCTATGGCTACACCTTC,.,TRBD1,TRBJ1-2,TRBV4-3,16
CASSLTGGNQPQHF,TGCGCCAGCAGTTTAACAGGGGGGAATCAGCCCCAGCATTTT,many,TRBD1,TRBJ1-5,TRBV5-1,14
CASSLVAAGEETQYF,TGTGCCAGCAGCTTAGTTGCGGCGGGAGAGGAGACCCAGTACTTC,few,TRBD2,TRBJ2-5,TRBV7-9,15
CASSPPVQPTGAFF,TGTGCCAGCTCACCACCAGTCCAGCCAACGGGAGCTTTCTTT,.,.,TRBJ1-1,TRBV18,14
CSVESGRTGKAFF,TGCAGCGTTGAGTCGGGGAGGACAGGGAAAGCTTTCTTT,many,TRBD1,TRBJ1-1,TRBV29-1,13
CASSLSGGRGTDTQYF,TGTGCCAGCAGTTTGTCGGGGGGGCGCGGCACAGATACGCAGTATTTT,few,TRBD2,TRBJ2-3,TRBV28,16
CASSRSGGSYNEQFF,TGCGCCAGCAGCCGTAGCGGGGGCTCCTACAATGAGCAGTTCTTC,.,TRBD2,TRBJ2-1,TRBV4-1,15
CASSPWTGFGGELFF,TGTGCCAGCAGCCCCTGGACAGGGTTCGGGGGGGAGCTGTTTTTT,few,TRBD1,TRBJ2-2,TRBV14,15
CASSYSKDSQYF,TGTGCCAGCAGTTACTCGAAGGACAGTCAGTACTTC,.,.,TRBJ2-7,TRBV6-5,12
CASSQAVQGPYEQYF,TGCGCCAGCAGCCAGGCTGTACAGGGCCCCTACGAGCAGTACTTC,few,.,TRBJ2-7,TRBV4-1,15
CAWVPGLGGYNEQFF,TGTGCCTGGGTCCCGGGACTAGGGGGGTACAATGAGCAGTTCTTC,few,TRBD2,TRBJ2-1,TRBV30,15
CSVIVTSGRYEQYF,TGCAGCGTTATAGTGACTAGCGGGAGGTACGAGCAGTACTTC,few,TRBD2,TRBJ2-7,TRBV29-1,14
CASSKQGAGKEQYF,TGTGCCAGCAGCAAACAGGGGGCAGGTAAAGAGCAGTACTTC,.,TRBD1,TRBJ2-7,TRBV5-6,14